This T cell receptor beta chain was recovered during a study of shared clonotypes between healthy human individuals. Naive CD8 cells lacked CD45RO, underwent positive selection for CCR7 and left out terminally differentiated effector memory CD45RA+ cells. Nashville, Tennessee was home to all donors, who were Caucasian adults. Sequencing was at deep level. Sequenced by immunoSEQ multiplex PCR; TCRdb stores in-frame clones only, minus some. The table records about 1.9 million clones, 80% to 95% of them present only once. V lost 0 bases, J lost 6 bases, and 7 bases stayed unmatched. In germline, CDR1 is SGDLS, CDR2 YYNGEE. The CDR3 is 16 amino acids.

The clonotype originates from a young man in good health. Some clones in this sample may be carry-over from other donors' samples. The chain carries TRBV9 and TRBJ2-3; 10 nucleotides agree with TRBD2. The specimen was naive CD8+ T cells from PBMCs. The CDR3 region has the DNA TGTGCCAGCAGCGTAGGTTCTAGCGGGAGTATGGATACGCAGTATTTT. Residues: CASSVGSSGSMDTQYF.